Below are 18 T cell receptor beta chains sequenced from a single sample in a study of CDR3 diversity in severe acne. TCRdb redid the calling of the PCR reads with MiXCR, one entry per CDR3 protein. The repertoire has roughly 79,000 distinct CDR3 sequences, roughly 49% of them found once; the top ten carry 11%. The sample comprised blood. These TCRs come from a male donor with severe acne vulgaris.

This clonotype showed up just once. This chain joins TRBV15 and TRBJ1-3; D is unresolved. CDR1 and CDR2 (germline): LNHNV, YYDKDF (reference sequence). The CDR3 consists of 13 residues. The germline V and J ends were trimmed by 4 bases and 4 bases, with 8 bases remaining between them. In DNA, the CDR3 is TGTGCCACCAGCACGTGGCGGGGAAACACCATATATTTT. Amino acid sequence: CATSTWRGNTIYF.

The chain recombines TRBV19 with TRBJ1-5, with unresolved D. Germline CDR1 reads LNHDA; CDR2 reads SQIVND (reference sequence). V lost 4 bases, J lost 2 bases, and 18 bases lay in between. The CDR3 contains 17 residues. CDR3 in DNA: TGTGCCAGTAGTACCAAGCAGGACCTACTGGGCAATCAGCCCCAGCATTTT. It encodes CASSTKQDLLGNQPQHF. Drawing the rest from reference TRBV19 and TRBJ1-5, the complete variable domain is DGGITQSPKYLFRKEGQNVTLSCEQNLNHDAMYWYRQDPGQGLRLIYYSQIVNDFQKGDIAEGYSVSREKKESFPLTVTSAQKNPTAFYLCASSTKQDLLGNQPQHFGDGTRLSIL.

This chain uses TRBV24-1 with TRBJ2-3, with 13 bases matching TRBD2. The CDR3 is made up of 20 amino acids. CDR1 KGHDR and CDR2 SFDVKD come from the germline V gene. V was clipped by 2 bases and J by 2 bases; unmatched bases: 12. CDR3 coding DNA: TGTGCCACCAGTGATTCCTTGACTAGCGGGAGGCCGGATTCCACAGATACGCAGTATTTT. Its protein is CATSDSLTSGRPDSTDTQYF.

The chain has TRBV12-3 or TRBV12-4 and TRBJ1-2, with 7 bases that match TRBD1. The CDR3 loop spans 15 amino acids. V lost 5 bases and J lost 4; bases outside the gene matches: 10. The CDR3 DNA is TGTGCCAGCAGTGAGCGACAGGGTATCCTCTATGGCTACACCTTC. Translation gives CASSERQGILYGYTF.

The genes are TRBV18 and TRBJ1-3, with D possibly being TRBD1 (5 bases). Germline CDR1 reads KGHSH; CDR2 reads LQKENI. The CDR3 consists of 15 residues. The V end lost 7 bases, the J end lost 0 bases, and 13 bases lay between the germline ends. CDR3 coding DNA: TGTGCCAGCTTACATCCAGGGAGCTCTGGAAACACCATATATTTT. It yields the protein CASLHPGSSGNTIYF.

In its sample, this clonotype was seen a few times. This rearrangement joins TRBV20-1 to TRBJ1-1; TRBD1 might be the D (5 bases). This CDR3 comprises 12 residues. V lost 6 bases, J lost 6 bases, and 14 bases lay in between. Germline-derived CDR1 and CDR2 are DFQATT and SNEGSKA (reference sequence). The CDR3 region is CSAKRGSSEAFF. The CDR3 DNA reads TGCAGTGCAAAGAGGGGATCCTCTGAAGCTTTCTTT.

This clonotype was recorded a few times. The chain combines TRBV11-2 with TRBJ2-3, with D perhaps being TRBD1 or TRBD2 (5 bases each). The V gene lost 6 bases and the J gene lost 1 base, with 14 bases spanning the gap. This CDR3 has 15 residues. Looked up from germline, CDR1 is SGHAT and CDR2 is FQNNGV. CDR3 sequence reads: CASSSIRGGTDTQYF. CDR3 DNA sequence: TGTGCCAGCAGTTCCATCCGGGGCGGCACAGATACGCAGTATTTT. Variable domain in full (rest from reference TRBV11-2 and TRBJ2-3): EAGVAQSPRYKIIEKRQSVAFWCNPISGHATLYWYQQILGQGPKLLIQFQNNGVVDDSQLPKDRFSAERLKGVDSTLKIQPAKLEDSAVYLCASSSIRGGTDTQYFGPGTRLTVL.

The chain joins TRBV28 to TRBJ1-4, with D uncertain. Per germline, CDR1 MDHEN and CDR2 SYDVKM. Trimming left V 6 bases short and J 3 bases short, with 8 bases between. The CDR3 totals 13 residues. Written as DNA, the CDR3 is TGTGCCAGCAGCGTTCCAGCTAATGAAAAACTGTTTTTT. Amino acids: CASSVPANEKLFF.

CDR3 sequence reads: CASSESGTGNYGYTF. The CDR3 DNA sequence: TGTGCCAGCAGTGAGTCAGGGACGGGTAACTATGGCTACACCTTC. This chain uses TRBV6-4 with TRBJ1-2; D is possibly TRBD1 (5 bases). Between the trimmed V and J ends, which lost 3 bases and 1 base, there was a span of 12 bases. This CDR3 contains 15 residues. Per the germline V gene, CDR1 is MRHNA and CDR2 is SNTAGT.

As concerns this clonotype: This may stem from a read error, because a much larger clone lies one nucleotide away. The V call is TRBV5-1, the J call TRBJ1-6; no definite D call. The CDR3 length is 13 residues. In germline, CDR1 is SGHRS, CDR2 YFSETQ. CDR3 nucleotides: TGCGCCAGCAACTTGGAGGGAAATTCACCCCTCCACTTT. Translating it yields CASNLEGNSPLHF.

As regards this clonotype: Because it lacks the conserved phenylalanine or tryptophan at the end, this CDR3 is likely a read error. It is unclear where the CDR3 begins or ends on the DNA, so no DNA is shown, and the CDR3 is as TCRdb lists it. V usage is TRBV6-2 or TRBV6-3 and J usage is TRBJ2-6. The CDR3 region is 8 residues in length, termini included. Germline values: CDR1 MNHEY, CDR2 SVGEGT. The CDR3 here is CASSYARV.

The chain carries TRBV12-5 and TRBJ2-3; TRBD2 agrees at 9 bases. Germline CDR1 LGHNT, CDR2 FRNRAP. This CDR3 contains 15 residues. The V and J ends lost 6 bases and 7 bases, in that order; junction bases with no gene match: 11. CDR3 nucleotide sequence: TGTGCTAGTGGAGCCTATGAGACTAGCGGATATACGCAGTATTTT. This codes for CASGAYETSGYTQYF.

Regarding this clonotype: A much larger clone is a single base away; this may be a read error. The V and J genes are TRBV28 and TRBJ2-7; perhaps D is TRBD1 or TRBD2 (5 bases each). This CDR3 spans 14 amino acids. In germline, CDR1 is MDHEN, CDR2 SYDVKM. The CDR3 spells CASSITGASSEQHF. The CDR3 DNA follows: TGTGCCAGCAGCATAACCGGGGCCTCGAGCGAGCAGCACTTC.

This clonotype was recorded a few times. The chain has TRBV7-2 and TRBJ2-5; D unclear. The germline gives CDR1 SGHTA, CDR2 FQGNSA. V dropped 0 bases and J dropped 9 bases, with 11 bases sitting between them. This CDR3 is 13 amino acids long. The chain's CDR3 is CASSLAFNEPQYF. For the CDR3, the DNA is TGTGCCAGCAGCTTAGCTTTCAACGAGCCCCAGTACTTC. Filled out from reference TRBV7-2 and TRBJ2-5, the complete variable domain reads GAGVSQSPSNKVTEKGKDVELRCDPISGHTALYWYRQSLGQGLEFLIYFQGNSAPDKSGLPSDRFSAERTGGSVSTLTIQRTQQEDSAVYLCASSLAFNEPQYFGPGTRLLVL.

To note about this clonotype: This could be a read error, since a much larger clone is one nucleotide away. The rearrangement uses TRBV2 and TRBJ1-4; TRBD1 aligns across 9 bases. The V segment lost 3 bases and the J segment 8 bases; nucleotides outside the gene matches: 7. Germline assignment: CDR1 SNHLY and CDR2 FYNNEI. The CDR3 covers 15 residues. CDR3 nucleotides: TGTGCCAGCAGTGACCGAGACAGGGGGGAGGAAAAACTGTTTTTT. This encodes CASSDRDRGEEKLFF.

The chain has TRBV24-1 and TRBJ1-5; D gene uncertain. Germline V gives CDR1 KGHDR, CDR2 SFDVKD. V dropped 4 bases and J dropped 3 bases, with 21 bases sitting between them. The CDR3 consists of 18 residues. CDR3 DNA: TGTGCCACCAGTGACTCAAGGACGGTGGACGGTTCCAATCAGCCCCAGCATTTT. It is translated as CATSDSRTVDGSNQPQHF.

The CDR3 DNA follows: TGTGCCAGTAAGGCTGGGGTCGACGAGCAGTACTTC. Translating gives CASKAGVDEQYF. V and J are TRBV19 and TRBJ2-7; no clear D. Germline V lookup: CDR1 LNHDA, CDR2 SQIVND (reference sequence). The CDR3 covers 12 residues. The V and J ends lost 7 bases and 5 bases respectively, with 12 bases between them. Filled out from reference TRBV19 and TRBJ2-7, the complete variable domain reads DGGITQSPKYLFRKEGQNVTLSCEQNLNHDAMYWYRQDPGQGLRLIYYSQIVNDFQKGDIAEGYSVSREKKESFPLTVTSAQKNPTAFYLCASKAGVDEQYFGPGTRLTVT.

Details on this clonotype: A much larger clonotype is one base distant, so this may be a read error. V gene TRBV24-1 combines with J gene TRBJ1-1; 8 bases match TRBD1. The CDR3 is 14 residues long. Germline CDR1 is KGHDR and CDR2 is SFDVKD. The CDR3 coding sequence is TGTGCCACGGACGCAGGGGGCACTTGGGGTGAAGCTTCCTTT. It yields the protein CATDAGGTWGEASF.